This entry is about one T cell receptor beta chain. TCRdb keeps only in-frame clones here, not all; method: immunoSEQ multiplex PCR. Here the sample spans 150,000 or so clones, about four fifths being singletons. CDR3 length: 12 residues. V was clipped by 2 bases and J by 6 bases, with 9 bases between them. Germline lookup yields CDR1 SGHNT and CDR2 YYREEE (reference sequence). This sample is part of a study of blood T cell repertoires in COVID-19. This chain connects TRBV5-4 to TRBJ2-7; possibly TRBD2 for D (6 bases). This receptor was identified in a woman aged 60-75 years who had recovered from COVID-19. Sequencing used PBMCs or T cells enriched from blood (not recorded which). CDR3 DNA: TGTGCCAGCAGCTTCGGGGAGGTCGAGCAGTACTTC. It encodes CASSFGEVEQYF.